This T cell receptor beta chain was recorded in a study of blood T cells in healthy people across ages. The overall study: Template switching recovered approximately one barcoded beta molecule for every two T cells. Findings of the study overall: CMV status of donors was not determined, possibly confounding expanded clonotype changes.

Then a second PCR, running about 6 to 11 cycles, was carried out with a sample-barcoded 5' primer and a J-beta primer mix. There were at least 3 million CDR3-containing paired-end reads obtained from each sample. Via MiXCR, TCRdb re-called the 5' RACE reads, giving one row per CDR3 protein. The sample records almost 800,000 distinct CDR3 sequences, 58% being singletons. A word on this clonotype: Its antigen is not known.

Germline V gene lookup returns CDR1 KGHSH and CDR2 LQKENI. The CDR3 contains 15 residues. After removal of 6 bases from V and 7 bases from J, the junction contained 13 bases not matched to a gene. Material: blood. The chain joins TRBV18 to TRBJ2-3, with 7 bases matching TRBD2. The TCR originated in a man aged 25-40 years in good health. CDR3 DNA: TGTGCCAGCTCCCCCGGTGTAGCGGGTCGGAATACGCAGTATTTT. This translates into CASSPGVAGRNTQYF.